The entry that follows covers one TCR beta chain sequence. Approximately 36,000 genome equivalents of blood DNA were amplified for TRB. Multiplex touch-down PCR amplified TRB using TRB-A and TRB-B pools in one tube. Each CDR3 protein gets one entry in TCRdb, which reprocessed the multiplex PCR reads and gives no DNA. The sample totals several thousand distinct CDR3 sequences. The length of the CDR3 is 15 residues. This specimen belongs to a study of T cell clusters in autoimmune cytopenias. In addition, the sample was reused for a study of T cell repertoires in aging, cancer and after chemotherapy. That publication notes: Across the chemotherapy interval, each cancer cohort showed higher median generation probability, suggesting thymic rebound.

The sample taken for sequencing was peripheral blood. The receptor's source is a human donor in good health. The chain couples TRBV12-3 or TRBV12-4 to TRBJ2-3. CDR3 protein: CASSLRPQGSDTQYF.